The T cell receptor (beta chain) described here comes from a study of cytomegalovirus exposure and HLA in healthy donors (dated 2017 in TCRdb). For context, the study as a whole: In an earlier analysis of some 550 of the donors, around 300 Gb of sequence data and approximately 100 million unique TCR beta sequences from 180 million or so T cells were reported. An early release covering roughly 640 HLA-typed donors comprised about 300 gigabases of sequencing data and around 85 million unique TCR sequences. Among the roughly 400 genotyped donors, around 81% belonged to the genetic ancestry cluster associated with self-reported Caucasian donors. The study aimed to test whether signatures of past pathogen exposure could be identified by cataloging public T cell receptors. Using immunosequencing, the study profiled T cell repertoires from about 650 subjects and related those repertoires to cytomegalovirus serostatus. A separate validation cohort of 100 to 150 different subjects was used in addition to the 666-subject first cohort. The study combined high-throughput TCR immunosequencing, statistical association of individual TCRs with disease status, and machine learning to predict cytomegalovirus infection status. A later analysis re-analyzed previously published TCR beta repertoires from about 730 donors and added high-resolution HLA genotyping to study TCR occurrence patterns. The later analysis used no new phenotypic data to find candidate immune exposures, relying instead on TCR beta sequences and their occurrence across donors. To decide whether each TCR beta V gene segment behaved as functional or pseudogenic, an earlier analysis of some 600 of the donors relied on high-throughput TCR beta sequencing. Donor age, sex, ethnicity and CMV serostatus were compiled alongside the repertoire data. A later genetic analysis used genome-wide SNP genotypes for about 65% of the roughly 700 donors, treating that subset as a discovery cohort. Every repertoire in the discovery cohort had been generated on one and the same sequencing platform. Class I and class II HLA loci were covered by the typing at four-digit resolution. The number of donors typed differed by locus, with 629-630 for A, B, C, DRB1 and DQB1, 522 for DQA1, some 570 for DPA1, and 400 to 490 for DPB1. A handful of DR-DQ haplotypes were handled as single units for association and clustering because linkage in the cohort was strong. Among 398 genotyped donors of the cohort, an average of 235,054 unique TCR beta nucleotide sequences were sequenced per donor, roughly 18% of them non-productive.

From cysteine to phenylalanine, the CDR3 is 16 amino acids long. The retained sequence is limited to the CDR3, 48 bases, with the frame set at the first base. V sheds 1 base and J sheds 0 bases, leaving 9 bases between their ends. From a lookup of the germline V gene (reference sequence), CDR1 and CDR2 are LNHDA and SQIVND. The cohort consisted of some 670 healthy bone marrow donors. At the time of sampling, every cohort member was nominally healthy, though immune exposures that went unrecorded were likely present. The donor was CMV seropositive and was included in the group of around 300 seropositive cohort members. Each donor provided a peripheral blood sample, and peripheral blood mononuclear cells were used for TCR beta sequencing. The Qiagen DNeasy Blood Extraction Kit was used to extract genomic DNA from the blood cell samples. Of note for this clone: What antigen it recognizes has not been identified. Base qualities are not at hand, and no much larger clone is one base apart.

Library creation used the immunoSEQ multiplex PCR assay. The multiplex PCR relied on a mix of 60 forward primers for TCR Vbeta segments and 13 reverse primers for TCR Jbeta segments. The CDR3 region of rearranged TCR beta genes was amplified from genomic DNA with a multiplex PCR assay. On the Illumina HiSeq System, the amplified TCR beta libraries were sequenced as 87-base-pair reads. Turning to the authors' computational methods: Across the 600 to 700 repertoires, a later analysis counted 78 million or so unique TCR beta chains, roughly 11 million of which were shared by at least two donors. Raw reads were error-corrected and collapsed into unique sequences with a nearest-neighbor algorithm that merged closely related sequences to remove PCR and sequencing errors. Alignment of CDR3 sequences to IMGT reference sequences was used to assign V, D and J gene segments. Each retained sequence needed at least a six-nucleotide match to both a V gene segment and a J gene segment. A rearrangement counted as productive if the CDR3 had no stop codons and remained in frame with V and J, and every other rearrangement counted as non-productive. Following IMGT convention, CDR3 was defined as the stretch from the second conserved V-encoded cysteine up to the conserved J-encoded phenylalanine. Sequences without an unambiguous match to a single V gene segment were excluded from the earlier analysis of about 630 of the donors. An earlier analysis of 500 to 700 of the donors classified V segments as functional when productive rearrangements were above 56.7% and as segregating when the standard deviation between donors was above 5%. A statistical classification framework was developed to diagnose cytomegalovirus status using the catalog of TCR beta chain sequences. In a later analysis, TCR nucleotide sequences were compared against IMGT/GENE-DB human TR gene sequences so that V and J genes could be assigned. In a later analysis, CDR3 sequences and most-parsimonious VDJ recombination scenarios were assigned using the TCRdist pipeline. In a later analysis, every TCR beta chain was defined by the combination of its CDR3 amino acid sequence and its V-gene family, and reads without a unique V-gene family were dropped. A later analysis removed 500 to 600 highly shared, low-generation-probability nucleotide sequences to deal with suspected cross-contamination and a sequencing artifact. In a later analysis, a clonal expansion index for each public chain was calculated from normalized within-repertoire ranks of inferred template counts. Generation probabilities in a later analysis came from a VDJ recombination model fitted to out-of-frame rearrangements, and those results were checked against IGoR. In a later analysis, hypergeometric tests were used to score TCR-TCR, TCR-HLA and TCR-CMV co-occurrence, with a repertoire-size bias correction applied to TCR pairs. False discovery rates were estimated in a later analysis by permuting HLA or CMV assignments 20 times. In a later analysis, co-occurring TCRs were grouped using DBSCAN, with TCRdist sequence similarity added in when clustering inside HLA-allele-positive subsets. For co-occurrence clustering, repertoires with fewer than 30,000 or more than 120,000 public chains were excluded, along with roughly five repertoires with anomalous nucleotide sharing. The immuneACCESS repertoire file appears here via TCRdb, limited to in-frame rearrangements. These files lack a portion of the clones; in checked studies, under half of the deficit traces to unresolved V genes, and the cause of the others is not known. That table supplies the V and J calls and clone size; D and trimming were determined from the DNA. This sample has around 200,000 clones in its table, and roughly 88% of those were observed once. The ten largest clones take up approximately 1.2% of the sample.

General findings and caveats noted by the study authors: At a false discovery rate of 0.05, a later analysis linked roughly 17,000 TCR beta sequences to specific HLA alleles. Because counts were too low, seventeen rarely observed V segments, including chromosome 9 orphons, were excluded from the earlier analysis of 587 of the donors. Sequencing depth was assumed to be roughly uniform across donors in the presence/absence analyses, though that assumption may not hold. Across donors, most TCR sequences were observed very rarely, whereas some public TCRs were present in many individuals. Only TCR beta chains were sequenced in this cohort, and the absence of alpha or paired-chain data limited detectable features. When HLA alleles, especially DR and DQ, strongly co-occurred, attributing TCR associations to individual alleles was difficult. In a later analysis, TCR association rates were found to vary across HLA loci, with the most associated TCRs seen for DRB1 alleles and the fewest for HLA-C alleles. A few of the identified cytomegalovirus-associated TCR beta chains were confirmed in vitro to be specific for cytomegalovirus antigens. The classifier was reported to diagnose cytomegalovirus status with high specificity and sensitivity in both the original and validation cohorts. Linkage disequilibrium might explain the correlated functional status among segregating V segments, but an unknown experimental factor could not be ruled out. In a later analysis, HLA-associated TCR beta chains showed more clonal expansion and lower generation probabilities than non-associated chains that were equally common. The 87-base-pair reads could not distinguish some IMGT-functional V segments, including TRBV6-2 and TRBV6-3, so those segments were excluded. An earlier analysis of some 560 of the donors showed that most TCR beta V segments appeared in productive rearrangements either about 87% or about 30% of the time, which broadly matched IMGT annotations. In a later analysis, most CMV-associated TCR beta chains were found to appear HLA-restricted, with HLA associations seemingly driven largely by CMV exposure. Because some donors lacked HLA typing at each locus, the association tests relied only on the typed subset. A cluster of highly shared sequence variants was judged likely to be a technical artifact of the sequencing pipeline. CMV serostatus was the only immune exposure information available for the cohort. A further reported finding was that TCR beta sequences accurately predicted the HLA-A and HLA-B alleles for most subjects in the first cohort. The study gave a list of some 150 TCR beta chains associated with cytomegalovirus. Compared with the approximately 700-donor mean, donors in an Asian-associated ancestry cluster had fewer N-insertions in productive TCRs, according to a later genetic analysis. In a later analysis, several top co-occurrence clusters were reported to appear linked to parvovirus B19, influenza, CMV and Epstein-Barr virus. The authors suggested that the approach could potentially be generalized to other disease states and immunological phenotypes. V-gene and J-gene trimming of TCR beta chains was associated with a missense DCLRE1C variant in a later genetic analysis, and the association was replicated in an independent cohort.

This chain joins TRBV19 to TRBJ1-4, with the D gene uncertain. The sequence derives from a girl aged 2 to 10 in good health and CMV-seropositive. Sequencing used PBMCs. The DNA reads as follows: TGTGCCAGTAGTATAGTAAGCGGTGCAACTAATGAAAAACTGTTTTTT. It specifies CASSIVSGATNEKLFF.